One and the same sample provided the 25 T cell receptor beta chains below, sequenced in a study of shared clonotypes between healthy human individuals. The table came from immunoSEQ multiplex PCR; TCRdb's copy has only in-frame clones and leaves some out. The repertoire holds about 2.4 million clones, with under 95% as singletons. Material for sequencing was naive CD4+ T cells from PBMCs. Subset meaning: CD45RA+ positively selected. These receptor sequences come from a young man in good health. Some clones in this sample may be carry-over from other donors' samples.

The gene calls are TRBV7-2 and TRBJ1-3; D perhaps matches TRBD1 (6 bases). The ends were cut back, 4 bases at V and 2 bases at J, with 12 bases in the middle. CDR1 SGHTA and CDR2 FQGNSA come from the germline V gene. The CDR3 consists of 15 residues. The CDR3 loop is CASSSTGTPGNTIYF. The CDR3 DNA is TGTGCCAGCAGCTCCACCGGGACACCTGGAAACACCATATATTTT.

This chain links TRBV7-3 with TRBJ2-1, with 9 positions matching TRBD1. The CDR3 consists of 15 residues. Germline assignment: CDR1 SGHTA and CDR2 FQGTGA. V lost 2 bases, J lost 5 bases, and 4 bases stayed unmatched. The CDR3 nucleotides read TGTGCCAGCAGCTTATTGGGACAGGGACACAATGAGCAGTTCTTC. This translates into CASSLLGQGHNEQFF.

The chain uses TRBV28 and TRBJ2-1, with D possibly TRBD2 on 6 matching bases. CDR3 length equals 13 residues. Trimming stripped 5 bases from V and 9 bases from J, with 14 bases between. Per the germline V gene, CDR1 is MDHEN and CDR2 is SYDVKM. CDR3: CASSTLARGEQFF. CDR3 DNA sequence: TGTGCCAGCAGTACCCTAGCGCGGGGTGAGCAGTTCTTC.

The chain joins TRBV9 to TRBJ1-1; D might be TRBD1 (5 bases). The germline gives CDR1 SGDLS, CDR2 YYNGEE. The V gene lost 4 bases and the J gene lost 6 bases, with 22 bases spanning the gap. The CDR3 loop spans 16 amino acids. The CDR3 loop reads CASSSDQGGVWAEAFF. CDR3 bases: TGTGCCAGCAGCTCAGACCAGGGAGGGGTGTGGGCTGAAGCTTTCTTT.

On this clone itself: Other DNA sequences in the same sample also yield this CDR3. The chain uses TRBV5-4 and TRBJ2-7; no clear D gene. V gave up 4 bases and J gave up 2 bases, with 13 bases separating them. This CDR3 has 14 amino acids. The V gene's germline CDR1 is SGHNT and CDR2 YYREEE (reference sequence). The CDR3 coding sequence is TGTGCCAGCAGCCTAAGTAGTGGGCCCTACGAGCAGTACTTC. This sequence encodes CASSLSSGPYEQYF.

CDR3 amino acids: CAWSDYGGRYNSPLHF. In nucleotides, the CDR3 is TGTGCCTGGAGTGATTATGGCGGCAGATATAATTCACCCCTCCACTTT. V usage is TRBV30 and J usage is TRBJ1-6; D is uncertain. There are 16 residues in the CDR3. The V gene lost 1 base and the J gene lost 4 bases, with 14 bases spanning the gap. Per germline, CDR1 GTSNPN and CDR2 SVGIG (reference sequence). Drawing the rest from reference TRBV30 and TRBJ1-6, the complete variable domain is SQTIHQWPATLVQPVGSPLSLECTVEGTSNPNLYWYRQAAGRGLQLLFYSVGIGQISSEVPQNLSASRPQDRQFILSSKKLLLSDSGFYLCAWSDYGGRYNSPLHFGNGTRLTVT.

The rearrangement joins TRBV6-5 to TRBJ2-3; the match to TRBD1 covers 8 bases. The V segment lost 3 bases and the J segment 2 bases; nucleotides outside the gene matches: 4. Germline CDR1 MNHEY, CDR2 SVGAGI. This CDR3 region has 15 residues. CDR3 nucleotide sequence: TGTGCCAGCAGTTATAGACAGGGGACCACAGATACGCAGTATTTT. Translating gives CASSYRQGTTDTQYF.

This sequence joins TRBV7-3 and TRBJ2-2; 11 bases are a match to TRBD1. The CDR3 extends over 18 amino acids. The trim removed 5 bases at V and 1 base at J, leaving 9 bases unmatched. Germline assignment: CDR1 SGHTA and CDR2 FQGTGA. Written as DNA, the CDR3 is TGTGCCAGCAGCCCCCAGTTTGGGACAGGGGGGAACACCGGGGAGCTGTTTTTT. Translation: CASSPQFGTGGNTGELFF.

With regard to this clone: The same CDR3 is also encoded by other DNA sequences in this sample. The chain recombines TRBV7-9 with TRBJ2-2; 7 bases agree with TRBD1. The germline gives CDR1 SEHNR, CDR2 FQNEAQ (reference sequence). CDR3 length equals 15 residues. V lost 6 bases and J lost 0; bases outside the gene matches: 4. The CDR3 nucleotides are TGTGCCAGCAGAACCGGGACAGCGAACACCGGGGAGCTGTTTTTT. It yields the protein CASRTGTANTGELFF.

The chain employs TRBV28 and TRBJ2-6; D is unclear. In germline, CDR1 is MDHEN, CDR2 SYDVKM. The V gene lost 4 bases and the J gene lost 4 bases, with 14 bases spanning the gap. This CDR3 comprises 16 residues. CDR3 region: CASSYVSRSGANVLTF. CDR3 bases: TGTGCCAGCAGTTATGTGTCCCGATCAGGGGCCAACGTCCTGACTTTC.

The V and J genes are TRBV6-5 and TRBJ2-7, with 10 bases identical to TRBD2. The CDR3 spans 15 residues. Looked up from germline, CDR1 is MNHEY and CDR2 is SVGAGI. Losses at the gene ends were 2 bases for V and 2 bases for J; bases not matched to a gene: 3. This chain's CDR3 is CASSYKTSGPYEQYF. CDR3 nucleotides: TGTGCCAGCAGTTACAAGACTAGCGGGCCCTACGAGCAGTACTTC.

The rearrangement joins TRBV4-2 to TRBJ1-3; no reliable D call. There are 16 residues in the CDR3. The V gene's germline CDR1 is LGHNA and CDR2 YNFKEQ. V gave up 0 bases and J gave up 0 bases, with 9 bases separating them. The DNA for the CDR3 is TGTGCCAGCAGCCAAGATGGCCCGAGCTCTGGAAACACCATATATTTT. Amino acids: CASSQDGPSSGNTIYF.

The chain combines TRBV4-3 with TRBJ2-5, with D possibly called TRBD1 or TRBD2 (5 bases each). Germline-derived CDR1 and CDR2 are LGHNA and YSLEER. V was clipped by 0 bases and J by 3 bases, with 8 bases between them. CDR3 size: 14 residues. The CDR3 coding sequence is TGCGCCAGCAGCCAAGATGGGGGTGAAGAGACCCAGTACTTC. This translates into CASSQDGGEETQYF.

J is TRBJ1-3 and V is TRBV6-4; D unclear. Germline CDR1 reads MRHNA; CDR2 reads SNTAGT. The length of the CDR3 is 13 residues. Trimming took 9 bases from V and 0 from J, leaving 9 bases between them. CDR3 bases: TGTGCCAGTCCTGGGGTCTCTGGAAACACCATATATTTT. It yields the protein CASPGVSGNTIYF.

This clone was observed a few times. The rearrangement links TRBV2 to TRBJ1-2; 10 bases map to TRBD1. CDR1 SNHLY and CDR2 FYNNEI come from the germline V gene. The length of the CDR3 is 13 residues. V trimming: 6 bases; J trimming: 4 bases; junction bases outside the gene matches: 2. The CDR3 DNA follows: TGTGCCAGCAGGGGACAGGGGATCTATGGCTACACCTTC. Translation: CASRGQGIYGYTF.

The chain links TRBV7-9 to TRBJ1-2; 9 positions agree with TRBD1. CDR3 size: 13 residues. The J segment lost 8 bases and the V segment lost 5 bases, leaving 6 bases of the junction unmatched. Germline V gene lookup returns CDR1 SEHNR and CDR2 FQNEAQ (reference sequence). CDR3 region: CASSRGQGHGYTF. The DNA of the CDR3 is TGTGCCAGCAGCCGAGGACAGGGGCACGGCTACACCTTC.

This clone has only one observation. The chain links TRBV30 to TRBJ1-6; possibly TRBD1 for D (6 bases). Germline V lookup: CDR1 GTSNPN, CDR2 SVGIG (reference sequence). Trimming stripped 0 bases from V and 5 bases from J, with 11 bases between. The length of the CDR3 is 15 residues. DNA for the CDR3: TGTGCCTGGAGTGTACAGGGATTCGATAATTCACCCCTCCACTTT. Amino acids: CAWSVQGFDNSPLHF.

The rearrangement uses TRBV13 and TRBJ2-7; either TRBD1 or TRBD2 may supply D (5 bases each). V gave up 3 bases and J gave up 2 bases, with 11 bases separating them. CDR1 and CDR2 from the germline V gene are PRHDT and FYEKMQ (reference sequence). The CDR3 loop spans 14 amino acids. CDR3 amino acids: CASSFSGTAYEQYF. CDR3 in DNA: TGTGCCAGCAGCTTCTCCGGGACGGCCTACGAGCAGTACTTC.

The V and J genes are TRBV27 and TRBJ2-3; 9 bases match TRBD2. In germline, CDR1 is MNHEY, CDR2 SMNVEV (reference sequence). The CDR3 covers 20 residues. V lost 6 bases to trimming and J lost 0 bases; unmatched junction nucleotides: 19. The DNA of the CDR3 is TGTGCCAGCAGCCAGCCAAAACCGGGACTAGCAGCGAAAAGCACAGATACGCAGTATTTT. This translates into CASSQPKPGLAAKSTDTQYF.

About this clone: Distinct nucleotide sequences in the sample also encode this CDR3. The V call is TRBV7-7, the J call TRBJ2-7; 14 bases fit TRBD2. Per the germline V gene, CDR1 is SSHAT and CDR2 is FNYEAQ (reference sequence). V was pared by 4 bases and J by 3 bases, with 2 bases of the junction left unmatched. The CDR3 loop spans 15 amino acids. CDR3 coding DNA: TGTGCCAGCAGCTCGGGACTAGCGGGAGTCTACGAGCAGTACTTC. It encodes CASSSGLAGVYEQYF.

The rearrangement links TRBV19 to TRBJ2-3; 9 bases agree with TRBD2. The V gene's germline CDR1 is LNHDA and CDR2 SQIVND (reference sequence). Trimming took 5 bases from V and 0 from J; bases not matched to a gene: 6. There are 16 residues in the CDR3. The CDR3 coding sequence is TGTGCCAGTAGTCCCCGACTAGCGGTTAGCACAGATACGCAGTATTTT. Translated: CASSPRLAVSTDTQYF.

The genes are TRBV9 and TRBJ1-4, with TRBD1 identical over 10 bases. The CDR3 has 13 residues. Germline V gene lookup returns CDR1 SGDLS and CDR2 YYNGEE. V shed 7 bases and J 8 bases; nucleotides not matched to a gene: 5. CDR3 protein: CASRRGQGEKLFF. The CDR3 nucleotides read TGTGCCAGCCGTCGGGGACAGGGGGAAAAACTGTTTTTT.

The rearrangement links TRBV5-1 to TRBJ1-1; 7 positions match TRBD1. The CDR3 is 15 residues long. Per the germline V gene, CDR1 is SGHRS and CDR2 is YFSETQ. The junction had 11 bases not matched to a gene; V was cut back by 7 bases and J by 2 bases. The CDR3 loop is CASGGRDSYNTEAFF. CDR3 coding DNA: TGCGCCAGCGGGGGCCGGGACAGCTATAACACTGAAGCTTTCTTT.

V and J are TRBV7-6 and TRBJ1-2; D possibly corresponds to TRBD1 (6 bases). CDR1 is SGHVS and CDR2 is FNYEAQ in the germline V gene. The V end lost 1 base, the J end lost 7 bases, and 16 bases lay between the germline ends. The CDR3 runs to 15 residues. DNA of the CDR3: TGTGCCAGCAGCTTAGTGGGAGGGGGTGAGAGTGGCTACACCTTC. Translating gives CASSLVGGGESGYTF.

The CDR3 DNA sequence: TGTGCCAGCAGTGTCGCGGGATCGCAAGAGACCCAGTACTTC. It yields the protein CASSVAGSQETQYF. The V and J genes are TRBV25-1 and TRBJ2-5, with D perhaps matching TRBD2 (6 bases). Trimming stripped 4 bases from V and 2 bases from J, with 11 bases between. CDR1 MGHDK and CDR2 SYGVNS come from the germline V gene. The CDR3 has 14 amino acids.